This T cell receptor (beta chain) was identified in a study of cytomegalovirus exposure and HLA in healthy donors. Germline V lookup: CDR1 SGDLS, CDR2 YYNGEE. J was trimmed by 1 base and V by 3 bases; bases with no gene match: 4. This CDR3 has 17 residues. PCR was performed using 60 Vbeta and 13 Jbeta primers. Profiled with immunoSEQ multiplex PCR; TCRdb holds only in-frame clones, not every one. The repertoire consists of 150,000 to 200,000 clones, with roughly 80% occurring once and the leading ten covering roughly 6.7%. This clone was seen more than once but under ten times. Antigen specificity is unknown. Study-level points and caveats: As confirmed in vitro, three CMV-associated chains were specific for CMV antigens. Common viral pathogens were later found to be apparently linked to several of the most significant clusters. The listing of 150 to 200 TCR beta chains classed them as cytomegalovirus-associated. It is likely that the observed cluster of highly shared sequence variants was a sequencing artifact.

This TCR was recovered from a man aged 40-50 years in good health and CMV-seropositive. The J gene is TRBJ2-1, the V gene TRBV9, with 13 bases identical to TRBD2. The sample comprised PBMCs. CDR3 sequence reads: CASSGPLAGGSYNEQFF. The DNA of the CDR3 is TGTGCCAGCAGCGGCCCACTAGCGGGGGGGTCCTACAATGAGCAGTTCTTC.